This is a list of T cell receptor beta chains from one sample in a study of T-cell memory formation after mild COVID-19. Via MiXCR, TCRdb re-called the 5' RACE reads, giving one row per CDR3 protein. The table records roughly 300,000 distinct CDR3 sequences, 7.5% to 9.5% of them present only once. Sequenced material: PBMCs or a T cell subset sorted from them (not recorded which). The receptors come from a man between 18 and 35 years old who had mild COVID-19 (a few samples of this study predate the infection). Cell type and time point are not known. The CDR3 runs from the conserved cysteine through the conserved F or W. A D gene is named only where the DNA matches it firmly. Clone size is not always given. Where it is, it says once, few, many or a class for expanded clones.

d_gene,len,abundance,v_gene,j_gene,CDR3nt,CDR3aa
-,15,many,TRBV5-1,TRBJ2-5,TGCGCCAGCAGCTTGGCCGTATTAAGCGATGAGACCCAGTACTTC,CASSLAVLSDETQYF
-,17,few,TRBV12-3/TRBV12-4,TRBJ1-1,TGTGCCAGCAATCTTCAAAACTACCTTTCTGGAAGAACTGAAGCTTTCTTT,CASNLQNYLSGRTEAFF
-,13,-,TRBV11-2,TRBJ1-2,TGTGCCAGCAGCCTTGACAGGCAAAATGGCTACACCTTC,CASSLDRQNGYTF
-,12,few,TRBV5-1,TRBJ2-5,TGCGCCAGCAGCTTGGATTTCCAGACCCAGTACTTC,CASSLDFQTQYF
TRBD2,16,-,TRBV13,TRBJ2-1,TGTGCCAGCAGCTCAAGACTAGCGGGGGGAGGCAATGAGCAGTTCTTC,CASSSRLAGGGNEQFF
-,14,-,TRBV5-1,TRBJ2-7,TGCGCCAGCAGCTTGGGTCGGGACTCCTACGAGCAGTACTTC,CASSLGRDSYEQYF
-,13,-,TRBV7-2,TRBJ2-5,TGTGCCAGCAGCCCGGGGTACACCTTGCCCCAGTACTTC,CASSPGYTLPQYF
-,12,many,TRBV2,TRBJ2-5,TGTGCCAGCAGGGCGGATCAAGAGACCCAGTACTTC,CASRADQETQYF
-,14,few,TRBV6-4,TRBJ2-1,TGTGCCAGCAGTGTTTCCAGCGCGCACAATGAGCAGTTCTTC,CASSVSSAHNEQFF
TRBD2,16,few,TRBV4-1,TRBJ2-3,TGCGCCAGCAGCCAAGAGAGCGGGGGGGCTGCAGATACGCAGTATTTT,CASSQESGGAADTQYF
-,13,-,TRBV5-5,TRBJ1-2,TGTGCCAGCAGCCCCAGGGGTTACTATGGCTACACCTTC,CASSPRGYYGYTF
TRBD2,17,many,TRBV3-1,TRBJ2-5,TGTGCCAGCAGTACTCTCCCGGGCGGGGGGTACCAAGAGACCCAGTACTTC,CASSTLPGGGYQETQYF
-,15,few,TRBV4-1,TRBJ1-5,TGCGCCAGCAGCCACCGGACAGTTAGCAATCAGCCCCAGCATTTT,CASSHRTVSNQPQHF
-,12,-,TRBV20-1,TRBJ2-1,TGCAGTGCTAGTTCTACAGGGCGGGAGCAGTTCTTC,CSASSTGREQFF
-,16,few,TRBV7-9,TRBJ2-3,TGTGCCAGCAGCTTAGGGAGACATTCACACACAGATACGCAGTATTTT,CASSLGRHSHTDTQYF
-,13,-,TRBV7-8,TRBJ1-1,TGTGCCAGCAGCTCCTCGTTGGACAGTGAAGCTTTCTTT,CASSSSLDSEAFF
-,16,few,TRBV28,TRBJ2-5,TGTGCCAGCAGTTTAGTGACAGGTCTCCTTCAAGAGACCCAGTACTTC,CASSLVTGLLQETQYF
TRBD2,14,few,TRBV6-1,TRBJ2-5,TGTGCCAGCAGGGGGGGACTAGCGGAAGAGACCCAGTACTTC,CASRGGLAEETQYF